Ten or more counts support the clone carrying this T cell receptor (beta chain). Each CDR3 protein gets one entry after TCRdb re-called the multiplex PCR reads with MiXCR. The table has some 130,000 distinct CDR3 sequences, around 20% seen once. The sample originates from a study of breast tumors, draining lymph nodes, adjacent tissues. This CDR3 spans 12 amino acids. V lost 1 base and J lost 6, with 7 bases in between. Axillary draining lymph nodes of breast cancer patients supplied the node samples. The chain is built from TRBV12-3 or TRBV12-4 and TRBJ2-7, with D maybe TRBD2 (6 bases). This clonotype was obtained from a female donor with breast cancer. Some clones in this sample may be carry-over from other donors' samples. The source material was axillary lymph node tissue. The chain's CDR3 is CASSLGRAEQYF. As DNA, the CDR3 is TGTGCCAGCAGTTTAGGGAGGGCCGAGCAGTACTTC.